Given below is one T cell receptor beta chain in context. Antigen specificity is unknown. The record originates from a study of cytomegalovirus exposure and HLA in healthy donors. Study overall: An analysis done earlier identified more than 100 million unique TCR beta sequences from about 179 million T cells.

Trimming removed 6 bases from V and 7 bases from J, with 30 bases in between. Germline CDR1 LNHDA, CDR2 SQIVND (reference sequence). The CDR3 totals 19 residues. A multiplex PCR was run with 60 Vbeta primers and 13 Jbeta primers. Clones were read by immunoSEQ multiplex PCR, and TCRdb kept only the in-frame ones, dropping some. Of some 200,000 clones in the sample, 81% were seen once. General study results and limits: Confirmation in vitro established that a few CMV-associated chains were specific for CMV antigens.

Sequencing input: PBMCs. This clonotype was sampled from a man aged 50 to 59 in good health and CMV-seronegative. This rearrangement joins TRBV19 to TRBJ1-4; D not resolved. In nucleotides, the CDR3 is TGTGCCAGTAGCATCTCTGCCCAATCCGCCGAGGCGGTGGGTGAAAAACTGTTTTTT. Translated: CASSISAQSAEAVGEKLFF.